The clone carrying this TCR beta chain showed up just a few times. What it binds is not known. The data were taken from a study of cytomegalovirus exposure and HLA in healthy donors. The overall study: The 100 to 150 validation repertoires were reported in a later analysis to have been generated on the same platform as the 666 first-cohort repertoires. The study, taken as a whole, reports: In vitro confirmation showed three CMV-associated chains to be CMV antigen specific. Rarity marked most TCR sequences, yet some public TCRs occurred in many donors. Associated with cytomegalovirus, according to the listing, were 170 or so TCR beta chains.

CDR3 size: 12 residues. CDR1 is SQVTM, CDR2 ANQGSEA, per germline. V lost 2 bases, J lost 6 bases, and 10 bases lay in between. Profiling relied on immunoSEQ multiplex PCR, and the TCRdb table lists in-frame clones only, not all of them. Here the sample spans about 130,000 clones, 70% to 85% being singletons. The TCR sequence derives from a man aged 30 to 45 in good health and CMV-seropositive. The chain joins TRBV29-1 to TRBJ1-2; TRBD1 might be the D (5 bases). Sequenced: PBMCs. CDR3 amino acids: CSVESGGHGYTF. For the CDR3, the DNA is TGCAGCGTTGAATCGGGGGGACATGGCTACACCTTC.